This TCR beta chain was profiled in a study of blood T cells in healthy people across ages. The overall study: Template switching caught about one barcoded beta molecule for each two T cells.

Trimming left V 10 bases short and J 3 bases short, with 22 bases between. CDR1 MDHEN and CDR2 SYDVKM come from the germline V gene. This CDR3 spans 16 amino acids. This clonotype was seen a few times. Next came a second PCR, run for about 7 to 12 cycles, which used a sample-barcoded 5' primer along with a J-beta primer mix. Via MiXCR, TCRdb re-called the 5' RACE reads, giving one row per CDR3 protein. Among fewer than 600,000 distinct CDR3 sequences, around 27% were seen once, and the ten largest hold approximately 3.7%. Healthy Caucasians from Russia aged about 6 to 100 served as donors. Every donor provided around 10 milliliters of peripheral blood. These data were also reused for a study on T cells of mothers and their children. That work adds: Second-PCR primer M1S introduced sample barcodes and 2-4 random nucleotides.

The V call is TRBV28, the J call TRBJ2-1; D is unresolved. This TCR was recovered from a boy between 2 and 10 years old in good health. The source material was blood. DNA for the CDR3: TGTGCCACTACCCCCTGGAGCCCTCTAGACTACAATGAGCAGTTCTTC. Its translation: CATTPWSPLDYNEQFF. Full variable domain (remainder filled in from reference TRBV28 and TRBJ2-1): DVKVTQSSRYLVKRTGEKVFLECVQDMDHENMFWYRQDPGLGLRLIYFSYDVKMKEKGDIPEGYSVSREKKERFSLILESASTNQTSMYLCATTPWSPLDYNEQFFGPGTRLTVL.